The 24 T cell receptor beta chains below all came from one sample that was sequenced in a study of cytomegalovirus exposure and HLA in healthy donors. The PCR made use of 60 Vbeta and 13 Jbeta primers. Produced via immunoSEQ multiplex PCR; TCRdb's table is partial and in-frame only. The table includes fewer than 45,000 clones, roughly 69% detected once. The material sequenced was PBMCs. Receptor source: a woman in her 30s in good health and CMV-seronegative.

This clone was found a few times. The V gene is TRBV4-1, the J gene TRBJ2-6, with TRBD2 as a possible D gene (6 bases). This CDR3 region has 16 residues. V dropped 3 bases and J dropped 3 bases, with 12 bases sitting between them. Per germline, CDR1 MGHRA and CDR2 YSYEKL. The CDR3 DNA reads as TGCGCCAGCAGCCAGGGACTTAGGTTTGGGGCCAACGTCCTGACTTTC. Amino acid sequence: CASSQGLRFGANVLTF.

V gene TRBV6-5 combines with J gene TRBJ2-7; 9 nucleotides line up with TRBD1. Per the germline V gene, CDR1 is MNHEY and CDR2 is SVGAGI. The CDR3 is 14 amino acids. Trimming took 6 bases from V and 5 from J; bases not matched to a gene: 8. In DNA, the CDR3 is TGTGCCAGCAGACGTCGGGACAGGGACCACGAGCAGTACTTC. Protein: CASRRRDRDHEQYF.

The chain employs TRBV6-1 and TRBJ2-7, with TRBD2 matching over 8 bases. Germline CDR1 and CDR2: MNHNS and SASEGT. The junction had 6 bases not matched to a gene; V was cut back by 7 bases and J by 7 bases. This CDR3 region has 12 residues. CDR3 region: CASKDSGEEQYF. In DNA, the CDR3 is TGTGCCAGCAAAGATAGCGGGGAAGAGCAGTACTTC.

This sequence joins TRBV28 and TRBJ2-2, with 11 positions matching TRBD2. V lost 5 bases and J lost 1; bases outside the gene matches: 3. CDR1 and CDR2 from the germline V gene are MDHEN and SYDVKM. This CDR3 spans 16 amino acids. CDR3 in DNA: TGTGCCAGCAGTCCCGGACTAGCGGGGAACACCGGGGAGCTGTTTTTT. It codes for CASSPGLAGNTGELFF.

V and J are TRBV30 and TRBJ1-6; D is perhaps TRBD1 (6 bases). This CDR3 is built from 16 residues. The germline V and J ends were trimmed by 7 bases and 7 bases, with 23 bases remaining between them. Germline V gene sequence: CDR1 GTSNPN, CDR2 SVGIG (reference sequence). The CDR3 loop is CASQGTGRSENSPLHF. The CDR3 DNA follows: TGTGCCTCCCAGGGCACAGGGAGATCGGAAAATTCACCCCTCCACTTT. Full variable domain (missing parts from reference TRBV30 and TRBJ1-6): SQTIHQWPATLVQPVGSPLSLECTVEGTSNPNLYWYRQAAGRGLQLLFYSVGIGQISSEVPQNLSASRPQDRQFILSSKKLLLSDSGFYLCASQGTGRSENSPLHFGNGTRLTVT.

This chain links TRBV5-1 with TRBJ1-5, with 7 bases lining up with TRBD1. Trimming removed 4 bases from V and 0 bases from J; junction bases left unmatched: 4. The CDR3 spans 15 residues. Germline V gene sequence: CDR1 SGHRS, CDR2 YFSETQ. The CDR3 DNA reads TGCGCCAGCAGCGCGACAGGGTATAGCAATCAGCCCCAGCATTTT. This sequence encodes CASSATGYSNQPQHF.

The rearrangement uses TRBV28 and TRBJ2-3, with 10 bases identical to TRBD2. Germline CDR1 and CDR2: MDHEN and SYDVKM. The length of the CDR3 is 15 residues. Losses at the gene ends were 5 bases for V and 3 bases for J; bases not matched to a gene: 5. The CDR3 DNA reads TGTGCCAGCAGTCCTCCGGGACTAGCGACAGATACGCAGTATTTT. This translates into CASSPPGLATDTQYF. Using reference TRBV28 and TRBJ2-3 for the parts outside the CDR3, the full variable domain is DVKVTQSSRYLVKRTGEKVFLECVQDMDHENMFWYRQDPGLGLRLIYFSYDVKMKEKGDIPEGYSVSREKKERFSLILESASTNQTSMYLCASSPPGLATDTQYFGPGTRLTVL.

This rearrangement joins TRBV19 to TRBJ1-1, with TRBD1 identical over 7 bases. The J segment lost 1 base and the V segment lost 5 bases, leaving 4 bases of the junction unmatched. This CDR3 has 14 residues. In germline, CDR1 is LNHDA, CDR2 SQIVND (reference sequence). CDR3 nucleotide sequence: TGTGCCAGTAGTTTAAGGACAGGGAACACTGAAGCTTTCTTT. This gives the protein CASSLRTGNTEAFF.

V is TRBV6-6 and J is TRBJ1-1; 7 nucleotides line up with TRBD1. The CDR3 has 11 residues. Trimming removed 7 bases from V and 9 bases from J; junction bases left unmatched: 5. CDR1 and CDR2 (germline): MNHNY, SVGAGI (reference sequence). The CDR3 spells CASITTGKAFF. CDR3 in DNA: TGTGCCAGCATCACGACAGGGAAAGCTTTCTTT.

This chain joins TRBV1 and TRBJ1-5; the DNA was not used to check the table's D call, TRBD1. TRBV1 is a known pseudogene. This CDR3 region has 16 residues. In DNA form, the CDR3 reads TGCACCAGCAGCCAAGATTTGGACAGGCTCGAGCAGCCCCAGCATTTT. Translated, it gives CTSSQDLDRLEQPQHF.

The chain joins TRBV19 to TRBJ1-2; D not resolved. CDR3 length: 16 residues. CDR1 and CDR2 (germline): LNHDA, SQIVND (reference sequence). The V end was cut by 8 bases, the J end by 8 bases, with 27 bases between. CDR3 sequence: CASSGMASSRVWGYTF. The CDR3, as DNA: TGTGCCAGTTCAGGTATGGCCTCGTCTCGTGTCTGGGGCTACACCTTC.

This clone was recorded once. The chain uses TRBV4-1 and TRBJ2-3; no definite D call. CDR1 and CDR2 (germline): MGHRA, YSYEKL. Trimming left V 0 bases short and J 1 base short, with 8 bases between. The CDR3 totals 15 residues. This CDR3 is CASSQEWARTDTQYF. The DNA of the CDR3 is TGCGCCAGCAGCCAAGAATGGGCTCGCACAGATACGCAGTATTTT.

The V gene is TRBV28, the J gene TRBJ1-2, with D perhaps TRBD1 (6 bases). The length of the CDR3 is 11 residues. V was clipped by 4 bases and J by 10 bases, with 10 bases between them. Germline loops: CDR1 MDHEN, CDR2 SYDVKM. CDR3 residues: CASSSNRDYTF. In nucleotides, the CDR3 is TGTGCCAGCAGTTCTAACAGGGACTACACCTTC.

The chain uses TRBV30 and TRBJ1-2, with 10 bases lining up with TRBD1. CDR1 is GTSNPN, CDR2 SVGIG, per germline (reference sequence). With V trimmed by 1 base and J by 5 bases, 13 bases remained unmatched. This CDR3 has 17 amino acids. CDR3 nucleotide sequence: TGTGCCTGGAGTGATTTGTGGTCGGACAGGGGGGGGTATGGCTACACCTTC. It is translated as CAWSDLWSDRGGYGYTF. The full variable domain, completed using reference TRBV30 and TRBJ1-2, is SQTIHQWPATLVQPVGSPLSLECTVEGTSNPNLYWYRQAAGRGLQLLFYSVGIGQISSEVPQNLSASRPQDRQFILSSKKLLLSDSGFYLCAWSDLWSDRGGYGYTFGSGTRLTVV.

In its sample, this clone ranks as medium-sized. The chain carries TRBV30 and TRBJ2-3; TRBD1 matches at 9 bases. Trimming took 0 bases from V and 14 from J; bases not matched to a gene: 3. CDR3 length equals 11 residues. In germline, CDR1 is GTSNPN, CDR2 SVGIG (reference sequence). CDR3 sequence: CAWSVGTGRYF. The DNA of the CDR3 is TGTGCCTGGAGTGTAGGGACAGGGAGGTATTTT.

The V and J genes are TRBV30 and TRBJ2-5; maybe TRBD1 (6 bases). The CDR3 contains 15 residues. With 3 bases removed from V and 0 bases from J, the gap between germline ends came to 14 bases. Per the germline V gene, CDR1 is GTSNPN and CDR2 is SVGIG (reference sequence). The CDR3 loop is CAWRAETGHQETQYF. In DNA form, the CDR3 reads TGTGCCTGGAGGGCCGAGACAGGTCACCAAGAGACCCAGTACTTC. The full variable domain, with the rest looked up from reference TRBV30 and TRBJ2-5, is SQTIHQWPATLVQPVGSPLSLECTVEGTSNPNLYWYRQAAGRGLQLLFYSVGIGQISSEVPQNLSASRPQDRQFILSSKKLLLSDSGFYLCAWRAETGHQETQYFGPGTRLLVL.

The chain couples TRBV19 to TRBJ2-7; tentative D call: TRBD1 (5 bases). The CDR3 is made up of 14 amino acids. Trimming took 3 bases from V and 0 from J, leaving 9 bases between them. Germline lookup yields CDR1 LNHDA and CDR2 SQIVND (reference sequence). The CDR3 sequence: CASSMTQGSYEQYF. The DNA for the CDR3 is TGTGCCAGTAGTATGACCCAGGGCTCCTACGAGCAGTACTTC.

The chain uses TRBV4-2 and TRBJ1-1, with TRBD1 matching over 8 bases. The CDR3 is 17 amino acids. V lost 0 bases and J lost 3; bases outside the gene matches: 9. Germline assignment: CDR1 LGHNA and CDR2 YNFKEQ. CDR3 DNA: TGTGCCAGCAGCCAAGATCTCCCAGGGGGCCGGTACACTGAAGCTTTCTTT. As protein: CASSQDLPGGRYTEAFF.

As DNA, the CDR3 is TGTGCCTGGAGTGGACAGGGACCCCAGCATTTT. Translation gives CAWSGQGPQHF. V and J are TRBV30 and TRBJ1-5; 7 nucleotides match TRBD1. This CDR3 has 11 amino acids. Per the germline V gene, CDR1 is GTSNPN and CDR2 is SVGIG (reference sequence). V lost 1 base to trimming and J lost 10 bases; unmatched junction nucleotides: 1.

CDR3: CASSYAEQGNYGYTF. The CDR3 DNA is TGCGCCAGCAGTTACGCGGAACAGGGTAACTATGGCTACACCTTC. The gene calls are TRBV4-1 and TRBJ1-2; a possible D gene is TRBD1 (6 bases). V gave up 6 bases and J gave up 1 base, with 15 bases separating them. From germline, CDR1 is MGHRA and CDR2 YSYEKL. The CDR3 runs to 15 residues.

As DNA, the CDR3 is TGCGCCAGAAACTGCCGGCGGGAAAAACTGTTTTTT. Encoded protein: CARNCRREKLFF. This chain links TRBV23-1 with TRBJ1-4; D not resolved. TRBV23-1 is filed as an ORF, its function uncertain. This CDR3 is 12 amino acids long. V dropped 9 bases and J dropped 8 bases, with 13 bases sitting between them.

The chain joins TRBV13 to TRBJ2-5, with D perhaps matching TRBD1 (5 bases). The germline V gene encodes CDR1 PRHDT and CDR2 FYEKMQ (reference sequence). Trimming took 4 bases from V and 7 from J, leaving 16 bases between them. This CDR3 spans 14 amino acids. CDR3 protein: CASSSTAPFTTQYF. In nucleotides, the CDR3 is TGTGCCAGCAGCTCGACAGCCCCGTTTACGACCCAGTACTTC.

The chain recombines TRBV15 with TRBJ2-7, with 12 bases identical to TRBD1. Trimming removed 5 bases from V and 4 bases from J; junction bases left unmatched: 3. Germline CDR1 reads LNHNV; CDR2 reads YYDKDF (reference sequence). The CDR3 consists of 14 residues. The CDR3 DNA is TGTGCCACCAGCCGGGACAGGGGGCTTTACGAGCAGTACTTC. Translation: CATSRDRGLYEQYF.

The rearrangement uses TRBV30 and TRBJ1-1; TRBD1 agrees at 10 bases. CDR1 is GTSNPN and CDR2 is SVGIG in the germline V gene (reference sequence). CDR3 size: 12 residues. The V segment lost 8 bases and the J segment 4 bases; nucleotides outside the gene matches: 4. As DNA, the CDR3 is TGTGCCCACGGACAGGGGGGCACTGAAGCTTTCTTT. This gives the protein CAHGQGGTEAFF.